The 25 T cell receptor beta chains in this list originate from one sample, sequenced in a study of T-cell reconstitution after alpha-beta-depleted transplantation in children. Researchers prepared the TCRbeta library using unique molecular identifiers, the study reports. In TCRdb, the PCR reads were re-called with MiXCR into one record per CDR3 protein. The data contain around 680,000 distinct CDR3 sequences, around a sixth of them singletons. Here the sequenced sample was PBMCs from the stem cell graft donor, taken from the stem cell graft. These receptors were obtained from a human donor who donated a stem cell graft to a child with acute myeloid leukemia.

This clonotype was counted once. The V gene is TRBV5-1, the J gene TRBJ2-3; D call uncertain. The CDR3 length is 14 residues. V was cut by 0 bases and J by 2 bases, with 7 bases left in between. From germline, CDR1 is SGHRS and CDR2 YFSETQ. CDR3 nucleotides: TGCGCCAGCAGCTTGGCCTCCTTCACAGATACGCAGTATTTT. Protein sequence: CASSLASFTDTQYF.

This clonotype was detected only a few times. The chain is built from TRBV7-2 and TRBJ2-7; D tentatively fits TRBD1 or TRBD2 (7 bases each). Germline-derived CDR1 and CDR2 are SGHTA and FQGNSA. Trimming took 4 bases from V and 1 from J, leaving 17 bases between them. The CDR3 is 16 amino acids. The CDR3 is CASSSSGGASSYEQYF. The CDR3 DNA follows: TGTGCCAGCAGCTCCTCAGGGGGGGCTTCGTCCTACGAGCAGTACTTC.

The table lists this clonotype with a few counts. The chain has TRBV29-1 and TRBJ2-2, with D possibly matching TRBD1 (6 bases). This CDR3 comprises 18 residues. Trimming shortened V by 0 bases and J by 6 bases, and 23 bases separated the two germline ends. Germline V CDR1 and CDR2: SQVTM, ANQGSEA. The CDR3 is CSVEDRVENRESPGELFF. CDR3 bases: TGCAGCGTTGAAGATCGGGTAGAGAACAGGGAATCCCCCGGGGAGCTGTTTTTT.

For the CDR3, the DNA is TGTGCCAGCAGTTACTCGGGGGGGCCCGGGGCCAAAAACATTCAGTACTTC. Encoded protein: CASSYSGGPGAKNIQYF. The V and J genes are TRBV6-5 and TRBJ2-4, with D possibly being TRBD2 (7 bases). The V gene lost 0 bases and the J gene lost 1 base, with 13 bases spanning the gap. CDR1 is MNHEY, CDR2 SVGAGI, per germline. CDR3 length equals 17 residues.

This clonotype was recorded at least ten times. This sequence joins TRBV20-1 and TRBJ2-3, with D tentatively TRBD2 (6 bases). Trimming stripped 5 bases from V and 0 bases from J, with 12 bases between. The CDR3 is made up of 14 amino acids. Germline V gene lookup returns CDR1 DFQATT and CDR2 SNEGSKA (reference sequence). The CDR3 here is CSADGGASTDTQYF. In DNA, the CDR3 is TGCAGTGCTGATGGCGGGGCTAGCACAGATACGCAGTATTTT.

V usage is TRBV12-3 or TRBV12-4 and J usage is TRBJ1-3; 8 nucleotides align to TRBD1. The CDR3 totals 16 residues. J gave up 4 bases and V 4 bases, and 9 bases lay outside the gene matches. Here the CDR3 reads CASSSSQGAWGNTIYF. CDR3 DNA sequence: TGTGCCAGCAGTTCGTCGCAGGGGGCCTGGGGAAACACCATATATTTT.

This clonotype was recorded at least ten times. V usage is TRBV7-3 and J usage is TRBJ2-6; D is possibly TRBD1 (5 bases). Trimming removed 5 bases from V and 0 bases from J, with 11 bases in between. This CDR3 comprises 16 residues. CDR1 and CDR2 from the germline V gene are SGHTA and FQGTGA. DNA for the CDR3: TGTGCCAGCAGCGCTCGAACAGGCTCTGGGGCCAACGTCCTGACTTTC. Protein product: CASSARTGSGANVLTF.

This clonotype was found many times. The gene calls are TRBV20-1 and TRBJ1-6; 7 bases fit TRBD1. Looked up from germline, CDR1 is DFQATT and CDR2 is SNEGSKA (reference sequence). V lost 6 bases to trimming and J lost 0 bases; unmatched junction nucleotides: 14. The CDR3 is 18 residues long. The CDR3 nucleotides read TGCAGTGCCCCCGGACAGGCGATTCAGAGCTCCTATAATTCACCCCTCCACTTT. Its protein is CSAPGQAIQSSYNSPLHF.

This chain links TRBV7-2 with TRBJ1-5, with D perhaps TRBD1 (6 bases). CDR1 is SGHTA and CDR2 is FQGNSA in the germline V gene. V was cut by 5 bases and J by 4 bases, with 12 bases left in between. The CDR3 is made up of 14 amino acids. CDR3 sequence: CASSSRDKNQPQHF. The CDR3 region has the DNA TGTGCCAGCAGCAGTCGGGACAAGAATCAGCCCCAGCATTTT.

This clonotype has more than one count but fewer than ten. The CDR3 protein is CASRGTGDVQPQHF. The CDR3 DNA reads as TGTGCCAGCAGAGGGACAGGGGATGTTCAGCCCCAGCATTTT. The V and J genes are TRBV12-3 or TRBV12-4 and TRBJ1-5; 10 positions match TRBD1. The CDR3 is 14 amino acids. Trimming cost V 6 bases and J 6 bases; bases outside gene matches: 5.

As concerns this clonotype: A much larger clone differs by one base, so this may be a read error. No conserved phenylalanine or tryptophan is present at the end of the CDR3, so a read error is the likely explanation. The chain combines TRBV20-1 with TRBJ2-1, with D perhaps being TRBD1 or TRBD2 (5 bases each). This CDR3 spans 13 amino acids. CDR1 is DFQATT and CDR2 is SNEGSKA in the germline V gene (reference sequence). V was clipped by 8 bases and J by 5 bases, with 16 bases between them. DNA of the CDR3: TGCAGTCGCACGGGGCTAAGTAACAATGAGCAGTTCTCC. As protein: CSRTGLSNNEQFS.

This clonotype was counted ten times or more. The chain couples TRBV5-6 to TRBJ2-1; TRBD2 aligns across 8 bases. The CDR3 length is 13 residues. Trimming removed 5 bases from V and 6 bases from J; junction bases left unmatched: 4. The germline V gene encodes CDR1 SGHDT and CDR2 YYEEEE. The CDR3, as DNA: TGTGCCAGCAGGGGACTAGTATTCAATGAGCAGTTCTTC. It yields the protein CASRGLVFNEQFF.

This clonotype was detected ten times or more. The chain couples TRBV5-6 to TRBJ2-7; possibly TRBD2 for D (5 bases). CDR3 length: 15 amino acids. V shed 1 base and J shed 4 bases, with 15 bases lying between them. Germline V gene lookup returns CDR1 SGHDT and CDR2 YYEEEE. CDR3 residues: CASSLLTGFLYEQYV. The CDR3 nucleotides read TGTGCCAGCAGCTTGCTTACGGGATTTCTATACGAGCAGTACGTC.

This clonotype was recorded a few times. The chain is built from TRBV29-1 and TRBJ2-3, with TRBD2 matching over 9 bases. Germline CDR1 is SQVTM and CDR2 is ANQGSEA. The CDR3 contains 13 residues. V shed 6 bases, J shed 4 bases, and the junction held 5 bases outside the gene matches. The CDR3 sequence: CSVSGGSADTQYF. CDR3 bases: TGCAGCGTCAGCGGGGGGTCCGCAGATACGCAGTATTTT.

The chain couples TRBV2 to TRBJ1-3, with no clear D. V was shortened by 2 bases and J by 8 bases, with 13 bases between the two germline ends. This CDR3 has 14 amino acids. Germline CDR1 is SNHLY and CDR2 is FYNNEI. The CDR3 nucleotides read TGTGCCAGCAGTGAACGCAGATACGCAGACACCATATATTTT. Encoded protein: CASSERRYADTIYF.

This clonotype was picked up a small number of times. The CDR3 nucleotides read TGTGCCAGCTCACCGGGACAGGGGGTAGGAATGAACACTGAAGCTTTCTTT. As protein: CASSPGQGVGMNTEAFF. This chain uses TRBV18 with TRBJ1-1, with 11 positions matching TRBD1. V trimming: 3 bases; J trimming: 0 bases; junction bases outside the gene matches: 6. The CDR3 runs to 17 residues. Per germline, CDR1 KGHSH and CDR2 LQKENI.

V usage is TRBV20-1 and J usage is TRBJ2-2; D not resolved. V lost 0 bases, J lost 0 bases, and 14 bases lay in between. The germline CDR1 and CDR2 sequences are DFQATT and SNEGSKA (reference sequence). The CDR3 length is 17 residues. The chain's CDR3 is CSARDENSRSNTGELFF. Here the CDR3 DNA reads TGCAGTGCTAGAGATGAGAACAGTCGATCGAACACCGGGGAGCTGTTTTTT.

The chain combines TRBV12-3 or TRBV12-4 with TRBJ2-5; 7 nucleotides match TRBD1. The junction had 4 bases not matched to a gene; V was cut back by 6 bases and J by 3 bases. The CDR3 is made up of 13 amino acids. The CDR3 loop is CASRHTGEETQYF. CDR3 sequence (DNA): TGTGCCAGCAGGCATACAGGGGAAGAGACCCAGTACTTC.

This clonotype appeared many times. The chain uses TRBV20-1 and TRBJ2-2, with 7 bases identical to TRBD1. V lost 4 bases to trimming and J lost 5 bases; unmatched junction nucleotides: 10. The CDR3 has 15 residues. CDR1 is DFQATT and CDR2 is SNEGSKA in the germline V gene (reference sequence). The CDR3 region is CSANEGALRTGELFF. The CDR3 bases are TGCAGTGCTAACGAGGGGGCGCTAAGGACCGGGGAGCTGTTTTTT.

The chain joins TRBV7-3 to TRBJ2-7, with 7 nucleotides matching TRBD1. The CDR3 is 13 amino acids. V lost 4 bases, J lost 7 bases, and 7 bases stayed unmatched. Germline CDR1 is SGHTA and CDR2 is FQGTGA. CDR3 sequence: CASSSDFRGEQYF. CDR3 nucleotide sequence: TGTGCCAGCAGCTCTGACTTCAGGGGGGAGCAGTACTTC.

This clonotype has at least ten counts. The genes are TRBV20-1 and TRBJ1-1; a weak D match, TRBD1 (5 bases). Germline assignment: CDR1 DFQATT and CDR2 SNEGSKA (reference sequence). The ends were cut back, 6 bases at V and 3 bases at J, with 14 bases in the middle. The CDR3 consists of 13 residues. The CDR3 coding sequence is TGCAGTGCACGGCCGGGACTATACACTGAAGCTTTCTTT. Residues: CSARPGLYTEAFF.

This chain uses TRBV20-1 with TRBJ2-3; 13 nucleotides match TRBD2. The CDR3 totals 14 residues. CDR1 is DFQATT, CDR2 SNEGSKA, per germline (reference sequence). J gave up 10 bases and V 7 bases, and 11 bases lay outside the gene matches. The CDR3 loop reads CSVSPGLAGLPQYF. CDR3 sequence (DNA): TGCAGTGTCTCCCCGGGACTAGCGGGGCTCCCGCAGTATTTT.

The chain combines TRBV6-7 with TRBJ2-2, with no clear D. TRBV6-7 is identified as an open reading frame with a role that is uncertain. V was trimmed by 2 bases and J by 4 bases, leaving 5 bases between them. CDR3 length: 13 amino acids. In DNA, the CDR3 is TGTGCCAGCAGTTACCCCTCCACCGGGGAGCTGTTTTTT. Translating gives CASSYPSTGELFF.

This clonotype was seen at least ten times. The V and J genes are TRBV10-3 and TRBJ2-7; 11 nucleotides line up with TRBD1. After removal of 4 bases from V and 3 bases from J, the junction contained 5 bases not matched to a gene. This CDR3 comprises 15 residues. CDR1 and CDR2 from the germline V gene are ENHRY and SYGVKD. The CDR3 DNA sequence: TGTGCCATCAGTGGCTGGGACAGGGGGAGCTACGAGCAGTACTTC. This gives the protein CAISGWDRGSYEQYF.

On this clonotype: A read error may be the cause here, since a much bigger clone is one base away. V gene TRBV5-5 combines with J gene TRBJ2-7; possible D gene TRBD2, 5 bases. The CDR3 length is 11 residues. Trimming cost V 4 bases and J 7 bases, with 9 bases left between them. The germline CDR1 and CDR2 sequences are SGHKS and YYEKEE (reference sequence). This CDR3 reads CASSIRGEQYF. DNA of the CDR3: TGTGCCAGCAGCATCAGAGGGGAGCAGTACTTC.